What follows are 14 T cell receptor beta chains derived from one specimen sequenced in a study of blood T cell repertoires in COVID-19. Measured with immunoSEQ multiplex PCR; TCRdb has only the in-frame clones, and not every one. The sample consists of about 200,000 clones, roughly 85% of them appearing once. The source material was peripheral blood. The receptors come from a man aged 60-69 years with active or convalescent COVID-19.

The chain recombines TRBV29-1 with TRBJ2-3, with 10 bases fitting TRBD2. Germline V gene lookup returns CDR1 SQVTM and CDR2 ANQGSEA. CDR3 length: 14 amino acids. After removal of 2 bases from V and 4 bases from J, the junction contained 3 bases not matched to a gene. The CDR3 region has the DNA TGCAGCGTTGAACTAGCGGGGGTTTCAGATACGCAGTATTTT. Encoded protein: CSVELAGVSDTQYF.

On this clone itself: The sample holds other DNA sequences that translate to the same CDR3. This chain links TRBV11-2 with TRBJ1-2; TRBD1 agrees at 7 bases. This CDR3 spans 13 amino acids. J gave up 3 bases and V 5 bases, and 3 bases lay outside the gene matches. From germline, CDR1 is SGHAT and CDR2 FQNNGV. CDR3 bases: TGTGCCAGCAGCCGACAGGGAGACTATGGCTACACCTTC. Translated: CASSRQGDYGYTF.

The J gene is TRBJ2-3, the V gene TRBV2, with 12 nucleotides matching TRBD2. CDR1 and CDR2 (germline): SNHLY, FYNNEI. The CDR3 covers 14 residues. J lost 6 bases, V lost 4 bases, and 2 bases had no gene match. CDR3 amino acids: CASSGTSGEDTQYF. CDR3 coding DNA: TGTGCCAGCAGTGGGACTAGCGGGGAGGATACGCAGTATTTT.

CDR3 nucleotide sequence: TGTGCCAGCAGCGTCGACCTTCAGGGCGGCACTGAAGCTTTCTTT. This translates into CASSVDLQGGTEAFF. The chain joins TRBV9 to TRBJ1-1; possible D gene TRBD1, 5 bases. V was clipped by 2 bases and J by 4 bases, with 15 bases between them. In germline, CDR1 is SGDLS, CDR2 YYNGEE. CDR3 length equals 15 residues.

A few counts support this clone. The chain employs TRBV19 and TRBJ1-2; D unclear. The CDR3 contains 13 residues. Germline CDR1 LNHDA, CDR2 SQIVND (reference sequence). Trimming pared 2 bases from V and 6 bases from J, leaving 10 bases between. CDR3 coding DNA: TGTGCCAGTAGTATACAAGGGAGGAATGGCTACACCTTC. It is translated as CASSIQGRNGYTF.

The chain carries TRBV3-1 (or the pseudogene TRBV3-2) and TRBJ2-2, with TRBD1 as a possible D gene (6 bases). Germline CDR1 is LGHDT and CDR2 is YNNKEL (reference sequence). The CDR3 contains 19 residues. Between the trimmed V and J ends, which lost 3 bases and 1 base, there was a span of 21 bases. This CDR3 is CASSHGTIARVRNTGELFF. CDR3 sequence (DNA): TGTGCCAGCAGCCACGGGACAATCGCCCGGGTGAGGAACACCGGGGAGCTGTTTTTT.

This clone was seen only a few times. The V and J genes are TRBV27 and TRBJ1-5; no firm D call. This CDR3 is built from 15 residues. The V end lost 2 bases, the J end lost 6 bases, and 14 bases lay between the germline ends. Looked up from germline, CDR1 is MNHEY and CDR2 is SMNVEV (reference sequence). Here the CDR3 DNA reads TGTGCCAGCAGTTTAAAGCCCCCTTTGAGTCAGCCCCAGCATTTT. Residues: CASSLKPPLSQPQHF.

The CDR3: CASGLRRGRAGELFF. CDR3 in DNA: TGTGCTAGTGGTTTGAGGAGGGGGAGGGCCGGGGAGCTGTTTTTT. This chain joins TRBV12-5 and TRBJ2-2, with D possibly matching TRBD2 (7 bases). The CDR3 totals 15 residues. The V gene lost 2 bases and the J gene lost 6 bases, with 13 bases spanning the gap. CDR1 and CDR2 from the germline V gene are LGHNT and FRNRAP.

The chain has TRBV7-9 and TRBJ1-1; no reliable D call. The CDR3 is 13 amino acids. Germline V lookup: CDR1 SEHNR, CDR2 FQNEAQ (reference sequence). V lost 5 bases and J lost 3, with 10 bases in between. In DNA, the CDR3 is TGTGCCAGCAGCACGCGGAGGGACACTGAAGCTTTCTTT. It encodes CASSTRRDTEAFF.

This sequence joins TRBV3-1 (or the pseudogene TRBV3-2) and TRBJ1-1; tentatively, D is TRBD1 (5 bases). The CDR3 runs 14 residues. Germline values: CDR1 LGHDT, CDR2 YNNKEL (reference sequence). Between the trimmed V and J ends, which lost 5 bases and 4 bases, there was a span of 14 bases. As DNA, the CDR3 is TGTGCCAGCAGCGAAGGACACCGGGGCACTGAAGCTTTCTTT. Amino acids: CASSEGHRGTEAFF.

This chain joins TRBV6-1 and TRBJ1-1; D remains ambiguous. The CDR3 consists of 13 residues. The ends were cut back, 1 base at V and 4 bases at J, with 7 bases in the middle. CDR1 is MNHNS and CDR2 is SASEGT in the germline V gene. The CDR3 nucleotides are TGTGCCAGCAGTGAAGAGGGAGGCACTGAAGCTTTCTTT. As protein: CASSEEGGTEAFF.

V gene TRBV3-1 (or the pseudogene TRBV3-2) combines with J gene TRBJ2-3, with a possible D match to TRBD1 (6 bases). This CDR3 comprises 14 residues. The germline V gene encodes CDR1 LGHDT and CDR2 YNNKEL (reference sequence). V was clipped by 4 bases and J by 0 bases, with 8 bases between them. DNA for the CDR3: TGTGCCAGCAGCCCCGGGACAAGCACAGATACGCAGTATTTT. Amino acids: CASSPGTSTDTQYF.

In its sample, this clone was seen a few times. The J gene is TRBJ2-5, the V gene TRBV3-1 (or the pseudogene TRBV3-2); 10 positions agree with TRBD2. V was clipped by 0 bases and J by 5 bases; unmatched bases: 12. The germline CDR1 and CDR2 sequences are LGHDT and YNNKEL (reference sequence). This CDR3 contains 18 residues. CDR3 loop: CASSQDGGAGGPRETQYF. CDR3 nucleotides: TGTGCCAGCAGCCAAGATGGGGGAGCGGGGGGGCCGAGGGAGACCCAGTACTTC.

The CDR3 coding sequence is TGTGCCAGTAGTACCCGGGACAGGGCAAGTCAGTTGGGTGAGCAGTTCTTC. Translation gives CASSTRDRASQLGEQFF. The chain recombines TRBV19 with TRBJ2-1; TRBD1 matches at 9 bases. The CDR3 extends over 17 amino acids. The ends lost 4 bases at V and 9 bases at J; junction bases unmatched: 16. Germline V lookup: CDR1 LNHDA, CDR2 SQIVND (reference sequence). Based on the CDR3 plus reference TRBV19 and TRBJ2-1, the full variable domain is DGGITQSPKYLFRKEGQNVTLSCEQNLNHDAMYWYRQDPGQGLRLIYYSQIVNDFQKGDIAEGYSVSREKKESFPLTVTSAQKNPTAFYLCASSTRDRASQLGEQFFGPGTRLTVL.